This TCR beta chain derives from a study of T-cell reconstitution after alpha-beta-depleted transplantation in children. CDR1 and CDR2 from the germline V gene are SGHRS and YFSETQ. The CDR3 spans 15 residues. The ends lost 3 bases at V and 2 bases at J; junction bases unmatched: 7. Unique molecular identifiers were incorporated when the TCRbeta library was constructed. TCRdb re-derived calls from the PCR reads in MiXCR, one entry per CDR3 protein. Of 200,000 to 250,000 distinct CDR3 sequences listed, approximately 9.5% were seen once; the top ten hold around 6%. The source of this sequence is a human donor who donated a stem cell graft to a child with acute lymphoblastic leukemia. The chain carries TRBV5-1 and TRBJ1-2; 7 bases are shared with TRBD1. Here the sequenced sample was PBMCs from the stem cell graft donor, taken from the stem cell graft. The CDR3 region is CASSSTGDLNYGYTF. The CDR3 nucleotides read TGCGCCAGCAGCTCCACAGGGGACCTCAACTATGGCTACACCTTC.